This T cell receptor beta chain comes out of a study of CD8+CD57+ T cells in acquired aplastic anemia. Whole-study context: An average of roughly 2.9 ug of DNA was obtained from sorted CD4+ and CD8+ cells.

CDR3 and TCR beta VDJ profiling relied on a genomic DNA template. TCRdb called the reads again in MiXCR, with one record for every CDR3 protein. The sample has about 160,000 distinct CDR3 sequences; 71% are singletons. Study results and limitations: The study found no significant CD8+ Simpson's diversity difference between patients and controls. About 30 CD8+ CDR3 sequences occurred in both the patients and the controls.

About this clonotype: As yet, its antigen is unknown.

Germline-derived CDR1 and CDR2 are LNHNV and YYDKDF (reference sequence). V lost 3 bases to trimming and J lost 5 bases; unmatched junction nucleotides: 13. The CDR3 totals 17 residues. Patients sequenced had flow cytometry evidence of CD8+CD57+ cell expansion. A severe acquired aplastic anemia diagnosis applied to all patients. The rearrangement joins TRBV15 to TRBJ2-5; 9 bases are shared with TRBD1. Sequencing was carried out using sorted CD4+, CD8+, or CD8+CD57+ T cells (not recorded which) from PBMCs. The clonotype originates from a human donor with aplastic anemia. As DNA, the CDR3 is TGTGCCACCAGCAGCCCCACCTCGGACAGGGGCCTGGAGACCCAGTACTTC. Its translation: CATSSPTSDRGLETQYF.